This T cell receptor beta chain was documented in a study of CD8 T cells in Susac syndrome (dated by TCRdb to the late 2010s). For the wider study: Among the Susac syndrome patients who were sequenced, clinically active disease was present in six and clinical remission was observed in about eight. Repertoire sequencing was used to test whether CD8+ T cell activation and differentiation in Susac syndrome was antigen driven. At the time of blood withdrawal, Susac syndrome patients were either therapy-naive, taking corticosteroids (with some also receiving IVIg), or on IVIg alone. The study compared CD8+ T cell repertoire clonality among 12 healthy donors, around 14 Susac syndrome patients and roughly 16 multiple sclerosis patients. Overall study outcomes, separate from this receptor: CD8+ repertoires in Susac syndrome showed clonal expansion, which was highest in CD8+ TEMRA cells and was greater in clinically active patients than in remitting patients. In the total CD8+ and CD8+ TEMRA repertoires, roughly 15 and five Susac-specific public clones, respectively, were identified. The study acknowledged that relatively few individuals were included in the TCR sequencing and HLA analysis.

CDR1 MDHEN and CDR2 SYDVKM were looked up in the germline V gene. The CDR3 spans 13 residues, from the cysteine through the phenylalanine. Only the CDR3 DNA is retained, 39 bases long and in frame from the first base. Germline trimming: 7 bases from V, 8 bases from J; junction bases outside gene matches: 10. RNA was extracted using the RNeasy kit, and roughly 0.45 to 1 microgram was reverse transcribed with random hexamers. The immunoSEQ multiplex PCR assay, which covers 54 Vbeta and 13 Jbeta segments, was used to amplify TCR beta CDR3 regions. PCR amplification bias was corrected using a synthetic template baseline for primer optimization and computational correction. The authors' analysis ran thus. Reads were assigned to V, D and J genes according to IMGT and analyzed in immunoSEQ Analyzer, with only productive sequences retained. Clonality was calculated as one minus the Shannon entropy normalized by log2 of the number of productive unique sequences. For each patient and control, public and private clones were evaluated within the 100 most prevalent clones. Clones were defined as Susac-specific when absent from the healthy and MS cohorts, from about 1,100 published viral clones and from other ImmuneACCESS disease sequences. TCRdb ran its own pipeline on the public reads, namely fastp trimming at Q25 and MiXCR clone calling, and kept in-frame beta chains. Records with the same CDR3 protein are collapsed into one entry carrying the most frequent genes and DNA. TCRdb assigned the V and J calls; the authors' analysis was not used. In all, the sample holds some 100,000 distinct CDR3 sequences, and around 96% of those were seen once. Approximately 0.33% of the sample is held by the ten biggest clonotypes.

Peripheral blood CD8+ and CD4+ T cells from healthy donors, Susac syndrome patients and multiple sclerosis patients were profiled using high-throughput TCR beta sequencing. Susac syndrome patients met recently defined diagnostic criteria for definite or probable disease. Bulk CD8+ and CD4+ T cells were purified by magnetic negative isolation, while CD8+ TEMRA cells were enriched using FACS. Blood was drawn into EDTA tubes, processed within 24 hours, and PBMCs were isolated by density gradient centrifugation. PBMCs intended for TCR sequencing were cryopreserved in liquid nitrogen and were subsequently thawed in a 37 degrees C water bath. A purity of at least 90% was achieved for sorted or isolated CD4+, CD8+ and CD8+ TEMRA cells. A word on this clonotype: Its antigen is currently not known. Base qualities are not at hand, and no much larger clone is one base apart.

The receptor's source is a human donor with Susac syndrome. The chain uses TRBV28 and TRBJ1-2; a stretch of 7 junction bases matches TRBD1. Sequencing was carried out using CD8+ T cells from PBMCs. The DNA sequence reads TGTGCCAGCACTAGGGGGAGGGGGCAAGGCTACACCTTC. Translated, this gives CASTRGRGQGYTF.